The sequence of this TCR beta chain was determined in a study of blood T cell repertoires in COVID-19. The data were produced by immunoSEQ multiplex PCR, yet TCRdb's version contains in-frame clones alone and is incomplete. The table has a few hundred thousand clones, approximately 80% seen once. The CDR3 has 14 amino acids. The germline gives CDR1 SGDLS, CDR2 YYNGEE. V lost 3 bases, J lost 10 bases, and 7 bases stayed unmatched. The sequenced sample consisted of peripheral blood. The V call is TRBV9, the J call TRBJ1-6, with TRBD1 identical over 7 bases. This TCR was recovered from a human donor in a cohort sampled during active COVID-19. This CDR3 reads CASSDHRGRSPLHF. CDR3 in DNA: TGTGCCAGCAGCGATCACAGGGGCCGATCACCCCTCCACTTT.